This TCR beta chain stems from a study of blood T cell repertoires in COVID-19. Study in general: In each case, the material was cDNA or gDNA derived from T cells, B-cell-depleted T cells, or PBMCs.

In this sample, this clone turned up a few times. The table came from immunoSEQ multiplex PCR; TCRdb's copy has only in-frame clones and leaves some out. The data contain about 180,000 clones, 80% to 90% of them singletons. Sequences were obtained from peripheral blood. The receptor was isolated from a woman aged 70 to 79 with COVID-19, enrolled during active disease.

The CDR3 spells CASSQDMGADEQYF. The CDR3 bases are TGCGCCAGCAGCCAAGATATGGGGGCCGACGAGCAGTACTTC. The chain is built from TRBV4-1 and TRBJ2-7; maybe TRBD1 (6 bases). Germline CDR1 reads MGHRA; CDR2 reads YSYEKL. V lost 0 bases to trimming and J lost 5 bases, with 11 bases between them. The CDR3 consists of 14 residues.